This TCR beta chain was retrieved from a study of cytomegalovirus exposure and HLA in healthy donors. Overall study findings and caveats: It was confirmed in vitro that a few of the CMV-associated chains were specific for CMV antigens. As was reported, the classifier diagnosed cytomegalovirus status with high specificity and sensitivity.

For this clone: The antigen is undetermined.

Primers for the PCR totalled 60 Vbeta and 13 Jbeta. Sequenced by immunoSEQ multiplex PCR; TCRdb stores in-frame clones only, minus some. The repertoire includes approximately 150,000 clones, approximately 77% of them detected once, and about 7.9% sits in the top ten. Likely unrecorded immune exposures existed in these nominally healthy donors. The receptor was derived from a male donor in good health and CMV-seropositive. The sequencing input was PBMCs.

The CDR3 DNA is TGTGCCAGCAGCTTAACGTACGGTAGCACAGATACGCAGTATTTT. This translates into CASSLTYGSTDTQYF. This chain links TRBV7-3 with TRBJ2-3; D is ambiguous. The V end lost 0 bases, the J end lost 0 bases, and 7 bases lay between the germline ends. The length of the CDR3 is 15 residues. Per the germline V gene, CDR1 is SGHTA and CDR2 is FQGTGA.